Listed below are T cell receptor beta chains from one sample, sequenced in a study of T-cell reconstitution after alpha-beta-depleted transplantation in children. TCRdb ran MiXCR on the PCR reads and lists one entry per CDR3 protein. The sample gives around 94,000 distinct CDR3 sequences, about 7.5% of which show up once; roughly 15% is in the top ten. The specimen was PBMCs, collected before TCRalphabeta/CD19-depleted stem cell transplant. The receptors come from a boy aged 2 to 10 with acute lymphoblastic leukemia, due to receive a stem cell transplant. Each CDR3 is given with its conserved first and last residue. The D gene is left open where the match is weak. Rows give clone size only sometimes, using once, few, many, or a class for an expanded clone.

V	size	J	D	CDR3	DNA
TRBV7-6	many	TRBJ2-5	-	CASSLEAGTQYF	TGTGCCAGCAGCTTAGAGGCCGGTACCCAGTACTTC
TRBV7-2	-	TRBJ2-5	-	CASSSFVGVGETQYF	TGTGCCAGCAGTTCATTCGTCGGGGTGGGAGAGACCCAGTACTTC
TRBV10-3	many	TRBJ1-2	TRBD1	CAIRDRVDYGYTF	TGTGCCATCAGGGACAGGGTGGACTATGGCTACACCTTC
TRBV2	many	TRBJ2-1	-	CASSPPGVLSSYNEQFF	TGTGCCAGCAGTCCGCCTGGGGTGTTGAGCTCCTACAATGAGCAGTTCTTC
TRBV5-8	few	TRBJ2-5	TRBD1	CASSLGQGRKETQYF	TGTGCCAGCAGCCTTGGACAGGGAAGGAAGGAGACCCAGTACTTC
TRBV2	many	TRBJ2-7	-	CASSTGYEQYF	TGTGCCAGCAGTACAGGGTACGAGCAGTACTTC
TRBV7-6	many	TRBJ1-5	-	CASSLEGGGQPQHF	TGTGCCAGCAGCTTAGAGGGGGGCGGTCAGCCCCAGCATTTT
TRBV5-1	many	TRBJ2-1	-	CASSSPLGGRGNEQFF	TGCGCCAGCAGCTCCCCCCTGGGGGGACGCGGCAATGAGCAGTTCTTC
TRBV4-1	-	TRBJ1-4	-	CASSQAWPLREKLFF	TGCGCCAGCAGCCAAGCCTGGCCCCTTCGTGAAAAACTGTTTTTT
TRBV28	-	TRBJ2-7	-	CASSIIPYEQYF	TGTGCCAGCAGCATCATCCCCTACGAGCAGTACTTC
TRBV7-9	-	TRBJ2-1	TRBD2	CASSPRGLAGKGEQFF	TGTGCCAGCAGCCCCCGGGGACTAGCGGGGAAAGGGGAGCAGTTCTTC
TRBV19	few	TRBJ2-1	-	CASSIGDNEQFF	TGTGCCAGTAGTATAGGGGACAATGAGCAGTTCTTC
TRBV20-1	many	TRBJ2-5	-	CSARGGGAAETQYF	TGCAGTGCCCGCGGGGGCGGGGCGGCAGAGACCCAGTACTTC
TRBV19	few	TRBJ2-6	-	CASSMRVGSSGANVLTF	TGTGCCAGTAGTATGAGGGTGGGGAGCTCTGGGGCCAACGTCCTGACTTTC
TRBV6-5	medium-sized	TRBJ2-1	TRBD1	CASRRTGVDEQFF	TGTGCCAGCCGAAGGACAGGGGTGGATGAGCAGTTCTTC
TRBV7-9	-	TRBJ2-1	-	CASSQNGGGEQFF	TGTGCCAGCAGCCAAAACGGGGGAGGTGAGCAGTTCTTC
TRBV6-5	-	TRBJ2-7	-	CASSYSDNSYEQYF	TGTGCCAGCAGTTACAGCGACAACTCCTACGAGCAGTACTTC
TRBV29-1	-	TRBJ2-7	-	CSVGGAHEQYF	TGCAGCGTTGGAGGCGCCCACGAGCAGTACTTC
TRBV5-1	many	TRBJ2-2	-	CASSFGGETGELFF	TGCGCCAGCAGCTTCGGCGGGGAGACCGGGGAGCTGTTTTTT
TRBV14	many	TRBJ2-1	-	CASSPWTAYNEQFF	TGTGCCAGCAGCCCCTGGACTGCCTACAATGAGCAGTTCTTC
TRBV5-6	-	TRBJ2-7	-	CASSFGAESYEQYF	TGTGCCAGCAGCTTCGGTGCCGAGTCCTACGAGCAGTACTTC
TRBV20-1	many	TRBJ2-7	-	CSAKKGGGASGEQYF	TGCAGTGCTAAAAAAGGGGGGGGGGCCTCAGGGGAGCAGTACTTC